What follows are 31 T cell receptor beta chains derived from one specimen sequenced in a study of early T cells in non-severe SARS-CoV-2 infection. Using its own MiXCR run on the 5' RACE reads, TCRdb lists one record per CDR3 protein. The sample contains tens of thousands of distinct CDR3 sequences, 14% of which appear only once. Source material: whole blood. The receptors shown here come from an adult who was a healthcare worker with PCR-confirmed SARS-CoV-2 infection or an uninfected control (not recorded which).

The genes are TRBV14 and TRBJ2-1, with TRBD1 matching over 10 bases. Germline lookup yields CDR1 SGHDN and CDR2 FVKESK. The CDR3 sequence is 16 residues long. V gave up 4 bases and J gave up 3 bases; unmatched junction bases: 6. The CDR3 sequence is CASSREWTGGYNEQFF. In DNA form, the CDR3 reads TGTGCCAGCAGCCGAGAGTGGACAGGGGGCTACAATGAGCAGTTCTTC.

The gene calls are TRBV29-1 and TRBJ2-1, with D perhaps TRBD2 (6 bases). Germline assignment: CDR1 SQVTM and CDR2 ANQGSEA. The CDR3 runs to 11 residues. V lost 3 bases to trimming and J lost 9 bases, with 9 bases between them. CDR3 protein: CSVERGGEQFF. The CDR3 bases are TGCAGCGTTGAGAGGGGAGGTGAGCAGTTCTTC.

In this sample, this clonotype turned up a few times. This chain links TRBV12-3 or TRBV12-4 with TRBJ2-1; 11 nucleotides agree with TRBD2. This CDR3 is built from 16 residues. Germline trimming cut 7 bases from V and 13 bases from J; bases unmatched to any gene: 18. This CDR3 reads CASIFPGLAGLRNQFF. The CDR3 coding sequence is TGTGCCAGCATTTTCCCCGGACTAGCGGGCCTTAGGAACCAGTTCTTC.

This clonotype was observed many times. CDR3 sequence reads: CASSNQQGATDTQYF. Written as DNA, the CDR3 is TGTGCCAGCAGCAACCAACAGGGGGCCACAGATACGCAGTATTTT. The rearrangement joins TRBV7-2 to TRBJ2-3; 9 nucleotides match TRBD1. Germline V gene lookup returns CDR1 SGHTA and CDR2 FQGNSA. This CDR3 region has 15 residues. J was trimmed by 2 bases and V by 5 bases; bases with no gene match: 5. Full variable domain (remainder filled in from reference TRBV7-2 and TRBJ2-3): GAGVSQSPSNKVTEKGKDVELRCDPISGHTALYWYRQSLGQGLEFLIYFQGNSAPDKSGLPSDRFSAERTGGSVSTLTIQRTQQEDSAVYLCASSNQQGATDTQYFGPGTRLTVL.

V usage is TRBV29-1 and J usage is TRBJ2-6; D is ambiguous. This CDR3 spans 13 amino acids. The V gene lost 4 bases and the J gene lost 0 bases, with 4 bases spanning the gap. Germline values: CDR1 SQVTM, CDR2 ANQGSEA. The CDR3 DNA reads as TGCAGCGTTGTGAACTCTGGGGCCAACGTCCTGACTTTC. Residues: CSVVNSGANVLTF. Looking up the rest from reference TRBV29-1 and TRBJ2-6 gives the full variable domain: SAVISQKPSRDICQRGTSLTIQCQVDSQVTMMFWYRQQPGQSLTLIATANQGSEATYESGFVIDKFPISRPNLTFSTLTVSNMSPEDSSIYLCSVVNSGANVLTFGAGSRLTVL.

The chain recombines TRBV7-9 with TRBJ1-6, with 8 nucleotides matching TRBD1. This CDR3 comprises 16 residues. The trim removed 5 bases at V and 4 bases at J, leaving 7 bases unmatched. The germline gives CDR1 SEHNR, CDR2 FQNEAQ (reference sequence). The CDR3 region is CASSPGTGLYNSPLHF. Written as DNA, the CDR3 is TGTGCCAGCAGCCCCGGGACAGGTCTATATAATTCACCCCTCCACTTT.

The sample holds many counts of this clonotype. The chain links TRBV6-2 or TRBV6-3 to TRBJ2-3; 8 bases fit TRBD1. From germline, CDR1 is MNHEY and CDR2 SVGEGT. The CDR3 totals 17 residues. V lost 2 bases to trimming and J lost 4 bases; unmatched junction nucleotides: 11. The CDR3 is CASSYETRGRSADTQYF. The CDR3 DNA is TGTGCCAGCAGTTACGAAACCAGGGGGCGTAGCGCAGATACGCAGTATTTT.

In its sample, this clonotype was seen many times. CDR3 DNA sequence: TGTGCCAGCAGTTACGCCAGTGTGGGAAATTCGTTCTGCGGGATGTGCATCGCGAATTCACCCCTCCACTTT. It codes for CASSYASVGNSFCGMCIANSPLHF. This chain joins TRBV6-5 and TRBJ1-6; no firm D call. This CDR3 comprises 24 residues. Germline values: CDR1 MNHEY, CDR2 SVGAGI. The V end lost 2 bases, the J end lost 7 bases, and 39 bases lay between the germline ends.

This clonotype was counted ten times or more. This chain uses TRBV10-3 with TRBJ1-2, with 7 bases aligning to TRBD1. V shed 4 bases, J shed 3 bases, and the junction held 5 bases outside the gene matches. The CDR3 is made up of 14 amino acids. Germline V CDR1 and CDR2: ENHRY, SYGVKD. In DNA, the CDR3 is TGTGCCATCAGTGCTTACAGGGGAGACTATGGCTACACCTTC. Protein sequence: CAISAYRGDYGYTF.

This clonotype was counted only a few times. This rearrangement joins TRBV6-2 or TRBV6-3 to TRBJ2-3; 9 bases align to TRBD1. V was pared by 6 bases and J by 5 bases, with 9 bases of the junction left unmatched. This CDR3 contains 15 residues. Germline assignment: CDR1 MNHEY and CDR2 SVGEGT. In DNA form, the CDR3 reads TGTGCCAGCAGCCTGCCCGGGACAGGGCGAGATACGCAGTATTTT. Its translation: CASSLPGTGRDTQYF.

This clonotype has only a few counts. The V call is TRBV7-2, the J call TRBJ2-3, with D tentatively TRBD1 or TRBD2 (5 bases each). Germline lookup yields CDR1 SGHTA and CDR2 FQGNSA. The CDR3 runs 15 residues. Trimming took off 1 base at V and 4 bases at J, with 12 bases between the two ends. The DNA for the CDR3 is TGTGCCAGCAGCTTAGGGGGGTTGGGCGCAGATACGCAGTATTTT. Its protein is CASSLGGLGADTQYF.

This clonotype showed up just a few times. The CDR3 DNA reads as TGCAGCGTTGGACGGCTAAGCACAGATACGCAGTATTTT. Its protein product is CSVGRLSTDTQYF. This sequence joins TRBV29-1 and TRBJ2-3; D unclear. The CDR3 runs to 13 residues. From germline, CDR1 is SQVTM and CDR2 ANQGSEA. V was pared by 4 bases and J by 0 bases, with 8 bases between.

The rearrangement links TRBV9 to TRBJ2-5; 7 bases are a match to TRBD2. Germline-derived CDR1 and CDR2 are SGDLS and YYNGEE. The CDR3 runs to 16 residues. V shed 2 bases, J shed 1 base, and the junction held 8 bases outside the gene matches. CDR3 sequence: CASSVGHSGFQETQYF. CDR3 nucleotides: TGTGCCAGCAGCGTGGGCCATAGCGGGTTCCAAGAGACCCAGTACTTC.

In this sample, this clonotype turned up many times. The chain joins TRBV6-5 to TRBJ1-2; 7 positions match TRBD1. Per the germline V gene, CDR1 is MNHEY and CDR2 is SVGAGI. The CDR3 runs to 11 residues. Trimming at V came to 6 bases and at J to 5 bases, leaving 0 bases not matched to a gene. The CDR3 nucleotides read TGTGCCAGCAGACAGGGGTATGGCTACACCTTC. Its translation: CASRQGYGYTF.

This clonotype was picked up a small number of times. This sequence joins TRBV7-3 and TRBJ1-6, with 8 positions matching TRBD1. Germline trimming cut 5 bases from V and 10 bases from J; bases unmatched to any gene: 10. The germline gives CDR1 SGHTA, CDR2 FQGTGA. The CDR3 has 15 amino acids. The CDR3 region is CASSPTRTGNSPLHF. As DNA, the CDR3 is TGTGCCAGCAGCCCAACTCGGACAGGGAACTCACCCCTCCACTTT.

The chain carries TRBV9 and TRBJ1-5; D uncertain. The germline gives CDR1 SGDLS, CDR2 YYNGEE. V lost 0 bases to trimming and J lost 4 bases, with 8 bases between them. The CDR3 has 14 amino acids. The CDR3 nucleotides are TGTGCCAGCAGCGTAGGTAAAGGGAATCAGCCCCAGCATTTT. Protein: CASSVGKGNQPQHF.

This clonotype was counted ten times or more. This chain uses TRBV12-3 or TRBV12-4 with TRBJ1-2; D unclear. The V and J ends lost 3 bases and 1 base respectively, with 6 bases between them. The CDR3 extends over 13 amino acids. CDR3 DNA sequence: TGTGCCAGCAGTTTCGACATTAACTATGGCTACACCTTC. Translating gives CASSFDINYGYTF.

About this clonotype: Possible read error: a much larger clone is one base away. Because it lacks the conserved phenylalanine or tryptophan at the end, this CDR3 is likely a read error. The chain employs TRBV20-1 and TRBJ1-1, with a possible D match to TRBD1 (6 bases). Germline CDR1 DFQATT, CDR2 SNEGSKA (reference sequence). CDR3 length: 15 amino acids. The V gene lost 3 bases and the J gene lost 6 bases, with 20 bases spanning the gap. CDR3 amino acids: CSASDATGPFAEAFS. In DNA, the CDR3 is TGCAGTGCTAGTGACGCGACAGGCCCCTTCGCTGAAGCTTTCTCT.

In this sample, this clonotype turned up a few times. The chain joins TRBV29-1 to TRBJ1-2; 7 bases align to TRBD1. This CDR3 is 11 amino acids long. CDR1 is SQVTM, CDR2 ANQGSEA, per germline. The junction had 3 bases not matched to a gene; V was cut back by 6 bases and J by 5 bases. The CDR3 loop is CSVTGTYGYTF. The CDR3 DNA follows: TGCAGCGTGACAGGGACGTATGGCTACACCTTC.

The chain has TRBV12-3 or TRBV12-4 and TRBJ1-4; D unclear. The CDR3 covers 12 residues. Trimming left V 3 bases short and J 5 bases short, with 4 bases between. CDR3 protein: CASSLGNEKLFF. CDR3 nucleotides: TGTGCCAGCAGTTTGGGGAATGAAAAACTGTTTTTT.

This sequence joins TRBV28 and TRBJ2-7; D unresolved. There are 13 residues in the CDR3. Germline V gives CDR1 MDHEN, CDR2 SYDVKM. V lost 6 bases and J lost 4, with 13 bases in between. CDR3 amino acids: CASRETAKYEQYF. Written as DNA, the CDR3 is TGTGCCAGCAGGGAAACTGCGAAATACGAGCAGTACTTC. Full variable domain (missing parts from reference TRBV28 and TRBJ2-7): DVKVTQSSRYLVKRTGEKVFLECVQDMDHENMFWYRQDPGLGLRLIYFSYDVKMKEKGDIPEGYSVSREKKERFSLILESASTNQTSMYLCASRETAKYEQYFGPGTRLTVT.

V and J are TRBV20-1 and TRBJ2-7, with TRBD2 matching 7 bases. Unmatched junction bases numbered 5, after V lost 3 bases and J lost 0 bases. The germline CDR1 and CDR2 sequences are DFQATT and SNEGSKA (reference sequence). This CDR3 has 14 amino acids. The CDR3 is CSASDGRSSYEQYF. The CDR3 DNA is TGCAGTGCTAGCGACGGGAGGAGCTCCTACGAGCAGTACTTC.

The chain recombines TRBV27 with TRBJ1-3; TRBD1 aligns across 11 bases. Germline loops: CDR1 MNHEY, CDR2 SMNVEV (reference sequence). The V and J ends lost 4 bases and 2 bases, in that order; junction bases with no gene match: 4. The CDR3 is made up of 16 amino acids. As DNA, the CDR3 is TGTGCCAGCAGTTCCGGACAGGGGGCGCCTGGAAACACCATATATTTT. It encodes CASSSGQGAPGNTIYF.

The rearrangement links TRBV10-3 to TRBJ1-1, with D possibly being TRBD1 (6 bases). CDR1 is ENHRY, CDR2 SYGVKD, per germline. Deletions cut 10 bases from V and 3 bases from J, with 12 bases between. There are 12 residues in the CDR3. The CDR3 reads CATLQGDTEAFF. CDR3 nucleotides: TGTGCCACCTTACAGGGTGACACTGAAGCTTTCTTT.

This clonotype showed up many times. V usage is TRBV28 and J usage is TRBJ1-1; D unclear. Germline V gene sequence: CDR1 MDHEN, CDR2 SYDVKM. The CDR3 consists of 11 residues. V was cut by 5 bases and J by 1 base, with 2 bases left in between. The CDR3 region has the DNA TGTGCCAGCAGTAGGAACACTGAAGCTTTCTTT. The encoded protein is CASSRNTEAFF.

This clonotype was found a few times. The rearrangement uses TRBV28 and TRBJ2-6, with 9 bases matching TRBD1. Germline CDR1 MDHEN, CDR2 SYDVKM. This CDR3 comprises 19 residues. J lost 2 bases, V lost 5 bases, and 13 bases had no gene match. CDR3 bases: TGTGCCAGCAGTACAGGGGGCGGTAGTTTTCTTGCTGGGGCCAACGTCCTGACTTTC. It is translated as CASSTGGGSFLAGANVLTF.

The chain is built from TRBV10-2 and TRBJ1-4; D is unresolved. Germline lookup yields CDR1 WSHSY and CDR2 SAAADI. CDR3 length: 11 residues. Deletions cut 6 bases from V and 5 bases from J, with 4 bases between. The CDR3 region has the DNA TGCGCCAGCAGGGTCAATGAAAAACTGTTTTTT. Translation: CASRVNEKLFF.

On this clonotype: A clone one base away is much larger, so this may be a read error. The chain carries TRBV7-2 and TRBJ2-7; D is perhaps TRBD1 (5 bases). Germline V gene lookup returns CDR1 SGHTA and CDR2 FQGNSA. The CDR3 is made up of 16 amino acids. The chain's CDR3 is CASSTRGRAKTYKQYF. CDR3 DNA: TGTGCCAGCAGCACCAGAGGCAGGGCTAAAACCTACAAGCAGTACTTC.

This clonotype was observed a handful of times. CDR3 in DNA: TGTGCTAGTGGTCTGGGGGACAGGGAAGCTGGAAACACCATATATTTT. Translating it yields CASGLGDREAGNTIYF. This chain connects TRBV12-5 to TRBJ1-3, with 9 bases lining up with TRBD1. Looked up from germline, CDR1 is LGHNT and CDR2 is FRNRAP. This CDR3 contains 16 residues. Trimming at V came to 5 bases and at J to 2 bases, leaving 7 bases not matched to a gene.

This clonotype was detected many times. The chain links TRBV28 to TRBJ2-4; TRBD1 matches at 9 bases. The CDR3 consists of 14 residues. Germline V gene sequence: CDR1 MDHEN, CDR2 SYDVKM. The V gene end was trimmed by 6 bases and the J gene end by 6 bases; junction bases not matched to a gene: 6. This CDR3 is CASSPGQGINIQYF. CDR3 sequence (DNA): TGTGCCAGCAGCCCTGGACAGGGGATAAACATTCAGTACTTC.

The chain combines TRBV29-1 with TRBJ2-2; D not resolved. Trimming took off 1 base at V and 5 bases at J, with 8 bases between the two ends. CDR3 size: 13 residues. Germline CDR1 is SQVTM and CDR2 is ANQGSEA. The CDR3 spells CSVEGPVTGELFF. CDR3 bases: TGCAGCGTTGAAGGCCCGGTGACCGGGGAGCTGTTTTTT.